This T cell receptor beta chain was retrieved from a study of blood T cells in healthy people across ages. Study findings and constraints: Older age coincided with a roughly linear decline in TCR beta diversity per million T cells.

As to this clonotype: Its antigen is not identified.

This CDR3 has 13 residues. CDR1 and CDR2 (germline): DFQATT, SNEGSKA (reference sequence). V dropped 5 bases and J dropped 9; count of bases not matched to a gene: 6. Alongside a J-beta primer mix, a sample-barcoded 5' primer served in a second PCR lasting roughly 7 to 12 cycles. CDR3-containing paired-end reads numbered at least 2.5 million in each sample. TCRdb recomputed calls from the 5' RACE reads with MiXCR, one row per CDR3 protein. The table lists about 1.4 million distinct CDR3 sequences, approximately 59% of them singletons. Aged roughly 6 to 90, donors were systemically healthy Caucasians from Russia.

The chain links TRBV20-1 to TRBJ2-3, with 12 bases lining up with TRBD2. This sequence originates from a man between 18 and 29 years old in good health. The sample comprised blood. This chain's CDR3 is CSASSGRVPTQYF. The CDR3 bases are TGCAGTGCTTCTAGCGGGAGGGTCCCCACGCAGTATTTT.